This T cell receptor beta chain was found in a study of cytomegalovirus exposure and HLA in healthy donors. Study findings and constraints: HLA allele associations emerged for around 15,000 TCR beta sequences in a later analysis, at 0.05 false discovery rate.

Primers for the PCR totalled 60 Vbeta and 13 Jbeta. Some clones are missing from TCRdb's copy, which holds only in-frame ones; the method was immunoSEQ multiplex PCR. The sample contains 75,000 to 95,000 clones, over 60% of which appear only once. This clone appeared a few times. Its antigen is unknown. The trim removed 6 bases at V and 0 bases at J, leaving 9 bases unmatched. The CDR3 sequence is 16 residues long. Germline CDR1 is SGHRS and CDR2 is YFSETQ. This TCR was recovered from a man younger than 40 in good health and CMV-seronegative. The sequenced sample was PBMCs. The V gene is TRBV5-1, the J gene TRBJ2-4; TRBD1 matches at 7 bases. This CDR3 reads CASTTGDNLAKNIQYF. The CDR3 region has the DNA TGCGCCAGCACTACAGGGGACAACTTAGCCAAAAACATTCAGTACTTC.